This T cell receptor beta chain was recorded in a study of blood T cell repertoires in COVID-19. About the research overall: The analysed material was cDNA or gDNA that came from T cells, B-cell-depleted T cells, or PBMCs.

Deletions cut 2 bases from V and 1 base from J, with 9 bases between. Germline V gives CDR1 SNHLY, CDR2 FYNNEI. This CDR3 has 15 amino acids. The authors' processing: It was from reference gene primer amplification that nucleated cell counts were estimated. Here immunoSEQ multiplex PCR was the method, and the copy in TCRdb shows in-frame clones only, minus some. V, J and clone size derive from that table, while D and trimming were established from the DNA sequence. The sample includes over 250,000 clones, 85% of them seen just once. Sequenced sample: peripheral blood. This sequence was found in a human donor in a cohort sampled during active COVID-19. The chain couples TRBV2 to TRBJ1-5; D is uncertain. This CDR3 reads CASSERVRSNQPQHF. As DNA, the CDR3 is TGTGCCAGCAGTGAACGAGTGAGGAGCAATCAGCCCCAGCATTTT.